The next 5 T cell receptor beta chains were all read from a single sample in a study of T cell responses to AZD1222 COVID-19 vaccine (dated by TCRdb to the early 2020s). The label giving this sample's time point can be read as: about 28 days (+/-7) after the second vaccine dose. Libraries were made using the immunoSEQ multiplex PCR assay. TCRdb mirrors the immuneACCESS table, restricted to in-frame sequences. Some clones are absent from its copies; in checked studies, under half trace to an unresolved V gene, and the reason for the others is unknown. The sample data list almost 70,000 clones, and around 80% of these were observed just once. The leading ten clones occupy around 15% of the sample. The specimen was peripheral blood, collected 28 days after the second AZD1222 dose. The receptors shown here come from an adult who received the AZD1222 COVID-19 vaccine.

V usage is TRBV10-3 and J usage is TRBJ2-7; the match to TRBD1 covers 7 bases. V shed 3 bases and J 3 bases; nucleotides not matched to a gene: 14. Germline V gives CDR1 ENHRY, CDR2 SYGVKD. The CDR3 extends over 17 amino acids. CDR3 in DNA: TGTGCCATCAGTGATCCCTTCAGGGGACAGAAACGCTACGAGCAGTACTTC. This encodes CAISDPFRGQKRYEQYF.

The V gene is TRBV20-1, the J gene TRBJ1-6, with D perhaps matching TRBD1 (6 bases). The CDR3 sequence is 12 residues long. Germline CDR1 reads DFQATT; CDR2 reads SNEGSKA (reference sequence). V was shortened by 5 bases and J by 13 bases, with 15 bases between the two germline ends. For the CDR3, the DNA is TGCAGTGCTGGTGATACAGGGCGGCCCCTCCACTTT. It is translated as CSAGDTGRPLHF.

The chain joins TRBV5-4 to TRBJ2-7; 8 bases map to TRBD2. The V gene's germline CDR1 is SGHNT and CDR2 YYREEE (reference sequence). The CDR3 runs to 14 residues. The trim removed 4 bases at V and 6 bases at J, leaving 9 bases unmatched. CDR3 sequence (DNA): TGTGCCAGCAGCCCCGGGGGGGGCCCGGGCGAGCAGTACTTC. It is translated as CASSPGGGPGEQYF.

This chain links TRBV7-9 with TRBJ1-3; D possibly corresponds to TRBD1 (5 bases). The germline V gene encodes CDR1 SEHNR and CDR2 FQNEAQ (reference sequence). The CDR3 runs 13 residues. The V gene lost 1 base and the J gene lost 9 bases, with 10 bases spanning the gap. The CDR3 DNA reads TGTGCCAGCAGCTTAGAGGGGCCCAGCACCATATATTTT. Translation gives CASSLEGPSTIYF.

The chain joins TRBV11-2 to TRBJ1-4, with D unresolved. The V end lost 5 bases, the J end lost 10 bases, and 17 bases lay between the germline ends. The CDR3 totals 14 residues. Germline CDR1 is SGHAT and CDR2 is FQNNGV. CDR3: CASSRMGGFGKLFF. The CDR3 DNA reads TGTGCCAGCAGCCGAATGGGTGGTTTTGGAAAACTGTTTTTT.